The clone carrying this TCR beta chain showed up just a few times. The antigen remains unidentified. The data originate from a study of T-cell reconstitution after alpha-beta-depleted transplantation in children. This CDR3 is built from 15 residues. With V trimmed by 6 bases and J by 8 bases, 11 bases remained unmatched. Study-level results: By about two months after transplant, alpha-beta T cells reportedly arose from several hundred graft clones that had expanded. Some patients showed high day-60 TCRbeta diversity, which derived from surviving recipient T cells and thymic progenitors. After one year, T-cell counts and TCRbeta diversity mostly came from new T cells.

Using unique molecular identifiers, the investigators prepared the TCRbeta library. Each CDR3 protein is one row after TCRdb ran MiXCR on the PCR reads. The data contain 490,000 or so distinct CDR3 sequences, about 10% of them singletons. The input for sequencing was PBMCs, taken before TCRalphabeta/CD19-depleted stem cell transplant. The rearrangement links TRBV12-3 or TRBV12-4 to TRBJ2-3; TRBD1 matches at 10 bases. The source of this sequence is a child aged 2-15 years with inherited bone marrow failure, due to receive a stem cell transplant. As DNA, the CDR3 is TGTGCCAGCAGCCCACCGGGACAGGGGCCCAGTACGCAGTATTTT. Residues: CASSPPGQGPSTQYF.